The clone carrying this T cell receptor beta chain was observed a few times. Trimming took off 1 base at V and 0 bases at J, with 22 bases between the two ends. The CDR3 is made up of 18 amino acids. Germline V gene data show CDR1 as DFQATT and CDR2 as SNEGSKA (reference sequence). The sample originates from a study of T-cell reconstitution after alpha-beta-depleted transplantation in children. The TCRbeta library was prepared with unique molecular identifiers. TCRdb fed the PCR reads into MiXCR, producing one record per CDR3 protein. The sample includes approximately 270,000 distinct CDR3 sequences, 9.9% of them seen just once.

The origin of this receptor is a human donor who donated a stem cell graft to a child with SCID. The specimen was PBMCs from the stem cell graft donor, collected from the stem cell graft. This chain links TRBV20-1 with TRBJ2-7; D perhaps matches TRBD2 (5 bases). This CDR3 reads CSARAPGLFEAISYEQYF. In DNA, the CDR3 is TGCAGTGCTAGAGCACCCGGACTTTTTGAGGCTATCTCCTACGAGCAGTACTTC.